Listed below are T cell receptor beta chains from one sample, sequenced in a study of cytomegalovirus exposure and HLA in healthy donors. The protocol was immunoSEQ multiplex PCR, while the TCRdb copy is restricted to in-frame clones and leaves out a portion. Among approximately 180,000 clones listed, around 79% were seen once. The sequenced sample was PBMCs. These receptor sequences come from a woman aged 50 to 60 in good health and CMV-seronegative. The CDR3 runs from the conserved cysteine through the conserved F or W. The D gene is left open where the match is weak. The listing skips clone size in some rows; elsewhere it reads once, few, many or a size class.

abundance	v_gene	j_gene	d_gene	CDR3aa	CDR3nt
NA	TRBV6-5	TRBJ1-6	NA	CASSYFGGNSPLHF	TGTGCCAGCAGTTACTTCGGGGGGAATTCACCCCTCCACTTT
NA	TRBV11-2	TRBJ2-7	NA	CASSLRGYGYEQYF	TGTGCCAGCAGCCTAAGGGGGTACGGCTACGAGCAGTACTTC
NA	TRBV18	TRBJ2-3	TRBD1	CASSPPKGAKVSDTQYF	TGTGCCAGCTCACCACCCAAGGGGGCGAAAGTCTCAGATACGCAGTATTTT
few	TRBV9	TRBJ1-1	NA	CASSHPRGEGMRTEAFF	TGTGCCAGCAGCCATCCCCGGGGGGAGGGGATGCGGACTGAAGCTTTCTTT
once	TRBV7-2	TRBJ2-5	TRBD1	CASSSHRTGLETQYF	TGTGCCAGCAGCTCACATAGGACAGGGTTAGAGACCCAGTACTTC
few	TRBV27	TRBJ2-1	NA	CASSLVRGTFDEQFF	TGTGCCAGCAGTTTAGTCCGCGGGACCTTCGATGAGCAGTTCTTC
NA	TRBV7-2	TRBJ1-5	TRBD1	CASSLRTGYSNQPQHF	TGTGCCAGCAGCCTACGGACAGGTTATAGCAATCAGCCCCAGCATTTT
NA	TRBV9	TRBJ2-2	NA	CASEGSSGELFF	TGTGCCAGTGAGGGCTCCTCCGGGGAGCTGTTTTTT
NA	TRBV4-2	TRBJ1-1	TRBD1	CASSPHRGGNTEAFF	TGTGCCAGCAGCCCTCACAGGGGAGGGAACACTGAAGCTTTCTTT
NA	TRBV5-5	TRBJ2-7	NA	CASSWRTAYEQYF	TGTGCCAGCAGCTGGAGGACAGCCTACGAGCAGTACTTC
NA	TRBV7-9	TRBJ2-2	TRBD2	CASSGIAGGPNTGELFF	TGTGCCAGCAGCGGAATAGCGGGAGGGCCCAACACCGGGGAGCTGTTTTTT
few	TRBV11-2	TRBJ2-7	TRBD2	CASSSTSGQYEQYF	TGTGCCAGCAGCTCAACTAGCGGGCAGTACGAGCAGTACTTC
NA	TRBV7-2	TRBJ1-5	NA	CASSPRSGGNQPQHF	TGTGCCAGCAGCCCTCGTTCCGGGGGCAATCAGCCCCAGCATTTT
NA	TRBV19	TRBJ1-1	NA	CASSPTRKGGNTEAFF	TGTGCCAGTAGTCCCACCAGGAAGGGAGGGAACACTGAAGCTTTCTTT